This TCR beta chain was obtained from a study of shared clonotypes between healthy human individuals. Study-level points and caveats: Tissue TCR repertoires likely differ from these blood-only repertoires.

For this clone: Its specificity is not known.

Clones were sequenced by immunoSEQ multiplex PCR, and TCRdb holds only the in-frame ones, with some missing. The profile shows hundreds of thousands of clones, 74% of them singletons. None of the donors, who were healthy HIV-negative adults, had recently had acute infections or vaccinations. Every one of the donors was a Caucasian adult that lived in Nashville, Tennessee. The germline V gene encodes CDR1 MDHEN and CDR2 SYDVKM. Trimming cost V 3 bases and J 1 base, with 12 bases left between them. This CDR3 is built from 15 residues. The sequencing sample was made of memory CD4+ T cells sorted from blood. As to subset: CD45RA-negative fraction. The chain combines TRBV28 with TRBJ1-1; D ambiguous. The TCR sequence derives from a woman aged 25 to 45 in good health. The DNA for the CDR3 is TGTGCCAGCAGTTTCATTAGGGTTGGGAACACTGAAGCTTTCTTT. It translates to CASSFIRVGNTEAFF.